This T cell receptor beta chain was sequenced for a study of OX40 agonist ivuxolimab in advanced cancers. About the research overall: Ivuxolimab, which patients received intravenously every 2 weeks, was dosed at 0.01 to 10 mg/kg. Study-wide points: Blood T cells, both CD4+ and CD8+, expanded clonally by week 6 at 0.1 to 3.0 mg/kg. Certain nonresponding patients likewise had low normalized T-cell clonal expansion.

Using immunoSEQ multiplex PCR, the repertoire was profiled, and TCRdb retains in-frame clones only, with some absent. The profile shows about 43,000 clones, around 86% of them singletons. Concerning this clone: Its antigen is not identified.

V lost 0 bases to trimming and J lost 2 bases; unmatched junction nucleotides: 9. The CDR3 consists of 17 residues. CDR1 and CDR2 (germline): SGHRS, YFSETQ. The clonotype comes from an adult with an advanced solid tumor such as melanoma, head and neck, liver or kidney cancer. The chain employs TRBV5-1 and TRBJ2-7; TRBD1 matches at 9 bases. Sequenced here: CD4+ or CD8+ T cells sorted from blood, sampled in a trial of the OX40 agonist ivuxolimab. The chain's CDR3 is CASSLGYGTGGTYEQYF. CDR3 nucleotides: TGCGCCAGCAGCTTGGGTTATGGTACAGGGGGCACCTACGAGCAGTACTTC.